This T cell receptor beta chain is drawn from a study of cytomegalovirus exposure and HLA in healthy donors. Germline CDR1 is SGDLS and CDR2 is YYNGEE. The CDR3 runs to 14 residues. Trimming took 4 bases from V and 0 from J, leaving 10 bases between them. Concerning this clone itself: The target antigen is unknown.

Study-wide results and limits: Most TCRs appeared rarely, but some public TCRs recurred in many donors. It has been reported that TCR beta sequences accurately predicted the HLA-A and HLA-B alleles of most subjects.

PCR used 60 Vbeta primers and 13 Jbeta primers. Some clones are missing from TCRdb's copy, which holds only in-frame ones; the method was immunoSEQ multiplex PCR. The sample carries 90,000 to 120,000 clones, 60% to 80% recorded once. The sample comprised PBMCs. V usage is TRBV9 and J usage is TRBJ2-5, with D possibly being TRBD2 (6 bases). This sequence originates from a man aged 18 to 29 in good health and CMV-seronegative. The CDR3 sequence is CASSTSGYQETQYF. The CDR3 coding sequence is TGTGCCAGCAGCACCAGCGGGTACCAAGAGACCCAGTACTTC.